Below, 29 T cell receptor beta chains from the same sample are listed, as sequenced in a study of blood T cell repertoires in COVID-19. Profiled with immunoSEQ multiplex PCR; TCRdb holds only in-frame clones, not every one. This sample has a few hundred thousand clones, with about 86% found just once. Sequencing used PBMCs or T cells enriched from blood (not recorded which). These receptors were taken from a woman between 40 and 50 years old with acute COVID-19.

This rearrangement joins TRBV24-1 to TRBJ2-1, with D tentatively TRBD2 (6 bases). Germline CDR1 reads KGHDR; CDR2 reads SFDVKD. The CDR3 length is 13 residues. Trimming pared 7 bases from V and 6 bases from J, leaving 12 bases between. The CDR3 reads CATRSLAANEQFF. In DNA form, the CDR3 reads TGTGCCACCAGGTCACTAGCAGCCAATGAGCAGTTCTTC.

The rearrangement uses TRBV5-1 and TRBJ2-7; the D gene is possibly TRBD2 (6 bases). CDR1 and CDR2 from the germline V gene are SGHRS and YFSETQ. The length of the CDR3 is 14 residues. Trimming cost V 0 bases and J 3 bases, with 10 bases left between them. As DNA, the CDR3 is TGCGCCAGCAGCTTGGGCGGGAACCTCTACGAGCAGTACTTC. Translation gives CASSLGGNLYEQYF.

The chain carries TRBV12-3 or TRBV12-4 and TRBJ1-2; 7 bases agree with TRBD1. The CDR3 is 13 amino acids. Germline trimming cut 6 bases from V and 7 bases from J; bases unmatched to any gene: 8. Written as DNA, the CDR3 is TGTGCCAGCAGCCTGACAGGGACAGTTGGCTACACCTTC. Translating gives CASSLTGTVGYTF.

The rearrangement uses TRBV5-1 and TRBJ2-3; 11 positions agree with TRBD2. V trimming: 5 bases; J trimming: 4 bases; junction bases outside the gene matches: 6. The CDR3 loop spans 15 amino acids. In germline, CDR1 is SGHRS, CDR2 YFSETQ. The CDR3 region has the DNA TGCGCCAGCAGGTCTAGCGGGAGGATCTCAGATACGCAGTATTTT. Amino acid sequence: CASRSSGRISDTQYF.

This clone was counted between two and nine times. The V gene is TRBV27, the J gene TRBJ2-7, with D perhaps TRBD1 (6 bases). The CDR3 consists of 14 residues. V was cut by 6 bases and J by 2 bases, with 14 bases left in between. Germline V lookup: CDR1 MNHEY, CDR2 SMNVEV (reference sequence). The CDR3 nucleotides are TGTGCCAGCAGCCGGACCGGGACAACCTACGAGCAGTACTTC. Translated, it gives CASSRTGTTYEQYF.

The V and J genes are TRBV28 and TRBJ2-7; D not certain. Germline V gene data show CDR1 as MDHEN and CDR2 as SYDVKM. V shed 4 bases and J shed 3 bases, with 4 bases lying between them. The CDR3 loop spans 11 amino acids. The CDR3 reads CASSSFYEQYF. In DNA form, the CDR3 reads TGTGCCAGCAGTTCTTTCTACGAGCAGTACTTC.

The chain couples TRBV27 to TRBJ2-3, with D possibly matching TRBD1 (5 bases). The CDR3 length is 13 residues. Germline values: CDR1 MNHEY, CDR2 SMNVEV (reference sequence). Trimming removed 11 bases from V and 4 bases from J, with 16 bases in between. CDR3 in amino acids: CASLSRGADTQYF. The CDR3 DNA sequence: TGTGCCTCCCTAAGTAGGGGCGCAGATACGCAGTATTTT.

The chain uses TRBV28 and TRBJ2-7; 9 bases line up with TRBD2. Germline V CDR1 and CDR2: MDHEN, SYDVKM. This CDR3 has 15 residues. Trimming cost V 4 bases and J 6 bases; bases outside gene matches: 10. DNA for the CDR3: TGTGCCAGCAGTTCGCGTCGGCGGGAGGGCCGCGAGCAGTACTTC. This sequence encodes CASSSRRREGREQYF.

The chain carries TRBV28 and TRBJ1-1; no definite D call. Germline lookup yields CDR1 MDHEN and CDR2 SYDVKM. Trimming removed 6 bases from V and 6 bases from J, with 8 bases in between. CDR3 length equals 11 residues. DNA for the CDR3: TGTGCCAGCAGATCGTTCGCTGAAGCTTTCTTT. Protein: CASRSFAEAFF.

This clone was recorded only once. The CDR3 nucleotides are TGTGCCAGTGCGAGAGGGCGGGAAGAGACCCAGTACTTC. It is translated as CASARGREETQYF. This rearrangement joins TRBV28 to TRBJ2-5; a possible D gene is TRBD2 (5 bases). Trimming shortened V by 9 bases and J by 3 bases, and 14 bases separated the two germline ends. CDR1 MDHEN and CDR2 SYDVKM come from the germline V gene. The CDR3 has 13 residues.

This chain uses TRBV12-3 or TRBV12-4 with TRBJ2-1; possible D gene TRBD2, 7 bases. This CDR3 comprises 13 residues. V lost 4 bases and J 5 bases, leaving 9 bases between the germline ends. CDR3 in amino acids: CASSYGGHNEQFF. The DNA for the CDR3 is TGTGCCAGCAGTTACGGGGGGCACAATGAGCAGTTCTTC.

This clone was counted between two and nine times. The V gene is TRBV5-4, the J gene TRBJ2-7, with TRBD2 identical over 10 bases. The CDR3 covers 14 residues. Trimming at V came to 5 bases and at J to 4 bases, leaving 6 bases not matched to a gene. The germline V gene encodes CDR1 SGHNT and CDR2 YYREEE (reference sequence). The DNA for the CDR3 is TGTGCCAGCAGATCAGCGGGAGGGAAGTACGAGCAGTACTTC. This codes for CASRSAGGKYEQYF. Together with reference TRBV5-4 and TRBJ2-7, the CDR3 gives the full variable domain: ETGVTQSPTHLIKTRGQQVTLRCSSQSGHNTVSWYQQALGQGPQFIFQYYREEENGRGNFPPRFSGLQFPNYSSELNVNALELDDSALYLCASRSAGGKYEQYFGPGTRLTVT.

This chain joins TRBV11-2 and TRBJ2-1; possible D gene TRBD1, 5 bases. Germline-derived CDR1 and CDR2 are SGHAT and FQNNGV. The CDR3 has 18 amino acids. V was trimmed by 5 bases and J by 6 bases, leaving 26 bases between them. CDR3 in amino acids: CASSPYVGLGRIGNEQFF. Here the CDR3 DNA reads TGTGCCAGCAGCCCTTATGTGGGGCTAGGTCGGATAGGCAATGAGCAGTTCTTC. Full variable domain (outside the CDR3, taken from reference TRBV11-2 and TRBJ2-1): EAGVAQSPRYKIIEKRQSVAFWCNPISGHATLYWYQQILGQGPKLLIQFQNNGVVDDSQLPKDRFSAERLKGVDSTLKIQPAKLEDSAVYLCASSPYVGLGRIGNEQFFGPGTRLTVL.

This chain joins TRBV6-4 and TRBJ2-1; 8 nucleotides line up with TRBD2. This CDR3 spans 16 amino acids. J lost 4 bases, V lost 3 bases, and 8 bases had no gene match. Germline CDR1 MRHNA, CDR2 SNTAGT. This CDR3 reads CASSEGAAGEYNEQFF. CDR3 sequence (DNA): TGTGCCAGCAGTGAGGGGGCAGCGGGGGAATACAATGAGCAGTTCTTC.

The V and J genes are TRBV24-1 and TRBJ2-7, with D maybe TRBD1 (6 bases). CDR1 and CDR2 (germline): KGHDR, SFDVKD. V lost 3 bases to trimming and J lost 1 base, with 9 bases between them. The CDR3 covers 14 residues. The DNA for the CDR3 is TGTGCCACCAGTGATCCGGGACAATCCTACGAGCAGTACTTC. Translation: CATSDPGQSYEQYF.

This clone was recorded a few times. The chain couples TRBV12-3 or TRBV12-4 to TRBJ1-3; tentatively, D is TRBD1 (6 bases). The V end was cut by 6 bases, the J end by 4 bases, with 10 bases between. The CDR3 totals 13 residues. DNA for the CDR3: TGTGCCAGCAGCCCCCAGGGGGGAAACACCATATATTTT. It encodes CASSPQGGNTIYF.

The CDR3 sequence is CASSSSGTAKEAFF. The CDR3 nucleotides are TGTGCCAGCAGTTCTAGTGGGACAGCCAAGGAAGCTTTCTTT. This chain links TRBV28 with TRBJ1-1, with 7 positions matching TRBD1. The CDR3 totals 14 residues. The ends lost 4 bases at V and 8 bases at J; junction bases unmatched: 10. The germline CDR1 and CDR2 sequences are MDHEN and SYDVKM.

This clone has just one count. CDR3 DNA: TGTGCCAGCAGCGACACAACCGGGGAGCTGTTTTTT. This gives the protein CASSDTTGELFF. The genes are TRBV12-3 or TRBV12-4 and TRBJ2-2; D is unclear. Trimming removed 6 bases from V and 5 bases from J, with 7 bases in between. The CDR3 sequence is 12 residues long.

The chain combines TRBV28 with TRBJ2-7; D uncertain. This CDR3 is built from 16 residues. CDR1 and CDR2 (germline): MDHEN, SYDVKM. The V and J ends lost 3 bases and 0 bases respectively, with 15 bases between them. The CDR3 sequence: CASSFDPSTTSYEQYF. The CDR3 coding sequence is TGTGCCAGCAGTTTTGACCCTTCCACTACCTCCTACGAGCAGTACTTC.

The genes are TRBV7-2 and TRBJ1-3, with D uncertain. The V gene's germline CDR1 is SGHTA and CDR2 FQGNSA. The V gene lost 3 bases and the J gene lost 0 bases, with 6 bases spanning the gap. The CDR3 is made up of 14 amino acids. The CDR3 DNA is TGTGCCAGCAGCTTGAGTAGCTCTGGAAACACCATATATTTT. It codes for CASSLSSSGNTIYF.

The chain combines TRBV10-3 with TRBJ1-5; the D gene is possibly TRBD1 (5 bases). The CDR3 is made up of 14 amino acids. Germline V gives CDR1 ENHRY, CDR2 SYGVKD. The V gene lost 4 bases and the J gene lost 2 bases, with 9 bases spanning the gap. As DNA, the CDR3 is TGTGCCATCAGTGGATCGGGGGGCAATCAGCCCCAGCATTTT. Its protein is CAISGSGGNQPQHF.

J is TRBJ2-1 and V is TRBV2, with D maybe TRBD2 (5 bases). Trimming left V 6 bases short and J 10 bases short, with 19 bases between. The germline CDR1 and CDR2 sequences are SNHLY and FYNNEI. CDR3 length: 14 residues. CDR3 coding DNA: TGTGCCAGCAGATATGGGAGCTCCTACGGGGAGCAGTTCTTC. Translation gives CASRYGSSYGEQFF. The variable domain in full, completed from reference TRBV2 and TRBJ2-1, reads EPEVTQTPSHQVTQMGQEVILRCVPISNHLYFYWYRQILGQKVEFLVSFYNNEISEKSEIFDDQFSVERPDGSNFTLKIRSTKLEDSAMYFCASRYGSSYGEQFFGPGTRLTVL.

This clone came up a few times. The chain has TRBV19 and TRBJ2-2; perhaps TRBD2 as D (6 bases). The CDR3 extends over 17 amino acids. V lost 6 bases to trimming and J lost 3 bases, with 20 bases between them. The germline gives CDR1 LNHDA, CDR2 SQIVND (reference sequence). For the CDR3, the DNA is TGTGCCAGTAGCAATAGCGATACGGGACTTTACACCGGGGAGCTGTTTTTT. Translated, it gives CASSNSDTGLYTGELFF. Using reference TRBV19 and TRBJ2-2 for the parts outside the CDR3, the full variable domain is DGGITQSPKYLFRKEGQNVTLSCEQNLNHDAMYWYRQDPGQGLRLIYYSQIVNDFQKGDIAEGYSVSREKKESFPLTVTSAQKNPTAFYLCASSNSDTGLYTGELFFGEGSRLTVL.

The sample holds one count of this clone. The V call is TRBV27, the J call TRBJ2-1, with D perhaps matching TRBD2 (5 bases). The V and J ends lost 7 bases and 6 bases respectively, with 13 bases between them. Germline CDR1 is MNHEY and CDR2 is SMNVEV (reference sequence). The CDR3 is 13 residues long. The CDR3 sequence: CASKAAESNEQFF. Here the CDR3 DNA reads TGTGCCAGCAAAGCGGCAGAGTCCAATGAGCAGTTCTTC.

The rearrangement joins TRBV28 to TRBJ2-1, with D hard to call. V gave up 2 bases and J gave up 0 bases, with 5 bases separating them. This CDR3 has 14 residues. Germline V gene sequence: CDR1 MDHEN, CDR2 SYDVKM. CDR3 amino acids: CASSLTSSYNEQFF. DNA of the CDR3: TGTGCCAGCAGTTTAACGAGCTCCTACAATGAGCAGTTCTTC.

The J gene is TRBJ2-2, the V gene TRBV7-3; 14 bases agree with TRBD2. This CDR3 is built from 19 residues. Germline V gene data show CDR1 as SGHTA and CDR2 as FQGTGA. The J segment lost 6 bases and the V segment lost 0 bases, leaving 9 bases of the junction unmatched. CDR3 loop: CASSLTSGLAGVASGELFF. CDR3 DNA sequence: TGTGCCAGCAGCTTAACGTCGGGACTAGCGGGAGTCGCCTCCGGGGAGCTGTTTTTT.

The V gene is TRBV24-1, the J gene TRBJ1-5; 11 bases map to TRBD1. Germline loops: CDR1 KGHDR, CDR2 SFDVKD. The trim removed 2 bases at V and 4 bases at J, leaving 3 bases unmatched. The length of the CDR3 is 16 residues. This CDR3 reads CATSDSRDRGNQPQHF. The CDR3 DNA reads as TGTGCCACCAGTGATTCGCGGGACAGGGGGAATCAGCCCCAGCATTTT.

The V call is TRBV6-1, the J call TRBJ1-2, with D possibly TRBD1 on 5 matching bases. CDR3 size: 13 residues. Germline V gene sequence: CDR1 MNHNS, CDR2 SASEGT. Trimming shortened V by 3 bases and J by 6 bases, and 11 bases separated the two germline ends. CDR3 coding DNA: TGTGCCAGCAGTGACAGGGTTGTCGATGGCTACACCTTC. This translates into CASSDRVVDGYTF.

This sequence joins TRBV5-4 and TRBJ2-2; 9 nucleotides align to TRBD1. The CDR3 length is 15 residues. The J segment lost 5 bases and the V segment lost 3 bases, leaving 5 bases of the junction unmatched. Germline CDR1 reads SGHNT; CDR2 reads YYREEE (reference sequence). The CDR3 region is CASSSDRGGTGELFF. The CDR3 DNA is TGTGCCAGCAGCTCGGACAGGGGAGGGACCGGGGAGCTGTTTTTT.